This passage covers 31 T cell receptor beta chains from one sample sequenced in a study of blood T cell repertoires in COVID-19. Using immunoSEQ multiplex PCR, the repertoire was profiled, and TCRdb retains in-frame clones only, with some absent. Of a few hundred thousand clones in the sample, around 85% were seen once. Material for sequencing was peripheral blood. Receptors were obtained from a human donor in a cohort sampled during active COVID-19.

The gene calls are TRBV4-1 and TRBJ1-6; possible D gene TRBD1, 6 bases. The CDR3 runs 16 residues. The V gene lost 4 bases and the J gene lost 10 bases, with 20 bases spanning the gap. Germline V gene lookup returns CDR1 MGHRA and CDR2 YSYEKL. The CDR3 nucleotides read TGCGCCAGCAGCCTCCTTCTGGGGGCGCGTGGGTCACCCCTCCACTTT. This encodes CASSLLLGARGSPLHF.

The genes are TRBV30 and TRBJ2-3; no firm D call. The germline CDR1 and CDR2 sequences are GTSNPN and SVGIG (reference sequence). This CDR3 comprises 11 residues. The V gene lost 7 bases and the J gene lost 9 bases, with 14 bases spanning the gap. DNA for the CDR3: TGTGCCTTAACCTGGGCGAGAACGCAGTATTTT. Its protein product is CALTWARTQYF.

The rearrangement uses TRBV2 and TRBJ1-4, with D possibly TRBD1 on 5 matching bases. V lost 5 bases to trimming and J lost 10 bases, with 8 bases between them. The CDR3 extends over 11 amino acids. CDR1 and CDR2 from the germline V gene are SNHLY and FYNNEI. In nucleotides, the CDR3 is TGTGCCAGCAGTCCAGGGCGAAAACTGTTTTTT. Its protein is CASSPGRKLFF.

The chain combines TRBV12-3 or TRBV12-4 with TRBJ2-2; D not resolved. Trimming stripped 6 bases from V and 7 bases from J, with 6 bases between. The CDR3 is made up of 11 amino acids. The CDR3 reads CASRHNGELFF. The CDR3 nucleotides read TGTGCCAGCAGACACAACGGGGAGCTGTTTTTT.

V usage is TRBV19 and J usage is TRBJ1-2; 7 nucleotides agree with TRBD1. Germline CDR1 and CDR2: LNHDA and SQIVND (reference sequence). Trimming cost V 3 bases and J 7 bases; bases outside gene matches: 5. The CDR3 extends over 13 amino acids. The chain's CDR3 is CASSIDRVRGYTF. CDR3 in DNA: TGTGCCAGTAGTATCGACAGGGTCCGTGGCTACACCTTC.

V usage is TRBV5-5 and J usage is TRBJ2-7, with 16 positions matching TRBD2. Trimming cost V 6 bases and J 7 bases; bases outside gene matches: 7. The germline V gene has CDR1 SGHKS and CDR2 YYEKEE (reference sequence). The CDR3 sequence is 15 residues long. The CDR3 sequence is CASIGTSGGAREQYF. The CDR3 DNA reads TGTGCCAGCATCGGGACTAGCGGGGGGGCCAGGGAGCAGTACTTC.

This chain links TRBV5-4 with TRBJ2-7, with D possibly being TRBD2 (6 bases). CDR3 length: 15 amino acids. Trimming stripped 4 bases from V and 3 bases from J, with 17 bases between. Germline CDR1 is SGHNT and CDR2 is YYREEE (reference sequence). This CDR3 is CASSTTRGVIYEQYF. Written as DNA, the CDR3 is TGTGCCAGCAGCACTACCCGCGGGGTGATCTACGAGCAGTACTTC.

V gene TRBV10-1 combines with J gene TRBJ1-4; 8 positions agree with TRBD1. V trimming: 3 bases; J trimming: 8 bases; junction bases outside the gene matches: 8. The CDR3 consists of 15 residues. Per germline, CDR1 WNHNN and CDR2 SYGVQD (reference sequence). CDR3 DNA: TGCGCCAGCAGTGAATCGACGGGACAGGAGGAAAAACTGTTTTTT. It is translated as CASSESTGQEEKLFF.

This rearrangement joins TRBV7-3 to TRBJ1-2, with TRBD1 matching 7 bases. V shed 5 bases and J 7 bases; nucleotides not matched to a gene: 7. Looked up from germline, CDR1 is SGHTA and CDR2 is FQGTGA. The CDR3 consists of 13 residues. Here the CDR3 DNA reads TGTGCCAGCAGCGCCGACAGGGCGGTTGGCTACACCTTC. Protein: CASSADRAVGYTF.

The chain links TRBV10-2 to TRBJ2-5; a weak D match, TRBD2 (7 bases). V lost 4 bases and J 5 bases, leaving 20 bases between the germline ends. The CDR3 consists of 16 residues. CDR1 WSHSY and CDR2 SAAADI come from the germline V gene. The CDR3: CASSASGGRGGETQYF. The CDR3 DNA reads TGCGCCAGCAGTGCCTCCGGTGGCAGGGGAGGGGAGACCCAGTACTTC.

Notes on this clone: The sample carries other DNA sequences with the same CDR3. The chain employs TRBV7-9 and TRBJ1-3; D gene uncertain. V gave up 1 base and J gave up 0 bases, with 7 bases separating them. The germline gives CDR1 SEHNR, CDR2 FQNEAQ (reference sequence). CDR3 size: 15 residues. This CDR3 reads CASSLGTASGNTIYF. The CDR3, as DNA: TGTGCCAGCAGCTTAGGGACTGCCTCTGGAAACACCATATATTTT.

The chain couples TRBV6-2 or TRBV6-3 to TRBJ1-1; D gene uncertain. Germline V gene sequence: CDR1 MNHEY, CDR2 SVGEGT. The CDR3 sequence is 13 residues long. The V end lost 6 bases, the J end lost 4 bases, and 12 bases lay between the germline ends. CDR3 nucleotides: TGTGCCAGCAGCCCAATGGGGAGCACTGAAGCTTTCTTT. It encodes CASSPMGSTEAFF.

The J gene is TRBJ1-1, the V gene TRBV7-2; D uncertain. Looked up from germline, CDR1 is SGHTA and CDR2 is FQGNSA. This CDR3 region has 8 residues. V shed 5 bases and J shed 12 bases, with 4 bases lying between them. The CDR3 DNA reads as TGTGCCAGCAGCAGCCCTTTCTTT. Translated: CASSSPFF.

This chain uses TRBV2 with TRBJ1-5; D unresolved. CDR1 is SNHLY, CDR2 FYNNEI, per germline. The V end was cut by 3 bases, the J end by 7 bases, with 10 bases between. This CDR3 has 13 residues. CDR3 sequence reads: CASSEEGYQPQHF. The CDR3 coding sequence is TGTGCCAGCAGTGAGGAGGGTTACCAGCCCCAGCATTTT.

V usage is TRBV7-9 and J usage is TRBJ2-7; D remains ambiguous. Per germline, CDR1 SEHNR and CDR2 FQNEAQ (reference sequence). The CDR3 has 13 residues. V lost 1 base and J 3 bases, leaving 7 bases between the germline ends. Here the CDR3 reads CASSLVDNYEQYF. Written as DNA, the CDR3 is TGTGCCAGCAGCTTAGTAGACAACTACGAGCAGTACTTC.

The chain couples TRBV5-8 to TRBJ2-1, with TRBD2 identical over 16 bases. Per the germline V gene, CDR1 is SGHTS and CDR2 is YDEGEE. The CDR3 sequence is 15 residues long. The trim removed 4 bases at V and 8 bases at J, leaving 3 bases unmatched. CDR3 coding DNA: TGTGCCAGCAGCACAGGGACTAGCGGGGGGGATGAGCAGTTCTTC. Encoded protein: CASSTGTSGGDEQFF.

This clone was counted only a few times. The V gene is TRBV11-2, the J gene TRBJ1-1; D may be TRBD1 (6 bases). V dropped 2 bases and J dropped 0 bases, with 19 bases sitting between them. The CDR3 totals 18 residues. Germline V CDR1 and CDR2: SGHAT, FQNNGV. The CDR3 DNA sequence: TGTGCCAGCAGCTTAATAGACAGGCGCGGATCGATGAACACTGAAGCTTTCTTT. Residues: CASSLIDRRGSMNTEAFF.

In DNA form, the CDR3 reads TGTGCCAGCAGTTTAAGGGGACACAAATTCACAGATACGCAGTATTTT. This translates into CASSLRGHKFTDTQYF. The V and J genes are TRBV27 and TRBJ2-3; possible D gene TRBD1, 6 bases. Looked up from germline, CDR1 is MNHEY and CDR2 is SMNVEV (reference sequence). Trimming took 2 bases from V and 2 from J, leaving 14 bases between them. CDR3 length: 16 residues.

The rearrangement uses TRBV24-1 and TRBJ2-3, with no clear D. Germline loops: CDR1 KGHDR, CDR2 SFDVKD. This CDR3 region has 14 residues. Trimming shortened V by 3 bases and J by 4 bases, and 10 bases separated the two germline ends. CDR3 in amino acids: CATSDRVGPDTQYF. CDR3 nucleotides: TGTGCCACCAGTGATCGGGTGGGTCCAGATACGCAGTATTTT.

This chain joins TRBV5-4 and TRBJ1-4; 10 bases fit TRBD1. With V trimmed by 5 bases and J by 8 bases, 6 bases remained unmatched. The CDR3 length is 14 residues. CDR1 is SGHNT and CDR2 is YYREEE in the germline V gene (reference sequence). CDR3 in amino acids: CASSLTGGGEKLFF. The CDR3 DNA is TGTGCCAGCAGTTTGACAGGGGGCGGAGAAAAACTGTTTTTT.

In this sample, this clone turned up a few times. The rearrangement links TRBV6-5 to TRBJ1-1, with a tentative D call TRBD1 (5 bases). V was pared by 5 bases and J by 7 bases, with 5 bases between. This CDR3 is 10 amino acids long. Germline V gene lookup returns CDR1 MNHEY and CDR2 SVGAGI. CDR3 coding DNA: TGTGCCAGCAGTCAGGGTGAAGCTTTCTTT. It translates to CASSQGEAFF.

The rearrangement uses TRBV30 and TRBJ1-5; D remains ambiguous. The CDR3 consists of 14 residues. The ends were cut back, 0 bases at V and 12 bases at J, with 18 bases in the middle. Germline V gives CDR1 GTSNPN, CDR2 SVGIG (reference sequence). CDR3 residues: CAWSVGLNEEHQHF. In DNA form, the CDR3 reads TGTGCCTGGAGTGTTGGACTCAATGAGGAGCACCAGCATTTT.

V and J are TRBV27 and TRBJ1-5; 8 bases agree with TRBD1. Germline V gives CDR1 MNHEY, CDR2 SMNVEV (reference sequence). Trimming at V came to 7 bases and at J to 6 bases, leaving 8 bases not matched to a gene. This CDR3 has 14 amino acids. CDR3 DNA: TGTGCCAGCACACCCGCAGGGGGCGGTCAGCCCCAGCATTTT. It codes for CASTPAGGGQPQHF.

This rearrangement joins TRBV15 to TRBJ1-2; D unclear. Trimming left V 0 bases short and J 3 bases short, with 11 bases between. The CDR3 has 15 amino acids. CDR1 is LNHNV and CDR2 is YYDKDF in the germline V gene (reference sequence). CDR3 DNA sequence: TGTGCCACCAGCAGAGATCTGGAGGGTTACTATGGCTACACCTTC. Its translation: CATSRDLEGYYGYTF.

This clone is a singleton in its sample. The chain employs TRBV10-1 and TRBJ2-2; maybe TRBD2 (6 bases). The V and J ends lost 5 bases and 0 bases respectively, with 10 bases between them. The CDR3 length is 15 residues. Germline V lookup: CDR1 WNHNN, CDR2 SYGVQD (reference sequence). The CDR3 here is CASSSGLANTGELFF. The CDR3 DNA is TGCGCCAGCAGTTCGGGACTCGCGAACACCGGGGAGCTGTTTTTT.

The chain employs TRBV24-1 and TRBJ1-2; 7 positions agree with TRBD1. Germline CDR1 reads KGHDR; CDR2 reads SFDVKD. The J segment lost 5 bases and the V segment lost 4 bases, leaving 12 bases of the junction unmatched. The CDR3 contains 16 residues. The DNA of the CDR3 is TGTGCCACCAGTGACCCCGGCTCCGGGACAGTTTATGGCTACACCTTC. Protein: CATSDPGSGTVYGYTF.

The genes are TRBV5-1 and TRBJ1-1; TRBD1 agrees at 8 bases. This CDR3 comprises 17 residues. J was trimmed by 0 bases and V by 5 bases; bases with no gene match: 12. Germline assignment: CDR1 SGHRS and CDR2 YFSETQ. The DNA of the CDR3 is TGCGCCAGCAGTTATACCGGGACAGGCTTCATGAACACTGAAGCTTTCTTT. Encoded protein: CASSYTGTGFMNTEAFF. The variable domain in full, completed from reference TRBV5-1 and TRBJ1-1, reads KAGVTQTPRYLIKTRGQQVTLSCSPISGHRSVSWYQQTPGQGLQFLFEYFSETQRNKGNFPGRFSGRQFSNSRSEMNVSTLELGDSALYLCASSYTGTGFMNTEAFFGQGTRLTVV.

The chain carries TRBV9 and TRBJ2-1; maybe TRBD1 (5 bases). The germline V and J ends were trimmed by 2 bases and 5 bases, with 8 bases remaining between them. The V gene's germline CDR1 is SGDLS and CDR2 YYNGEE. The CDR3 sequence is 13 residues long. The CDR3 DNA reads as TGTGCCAGCAGCGTCTACAGGAACAATGAGCAGTTCTTC. This encodes CASSVYRNNEQFF.

CDR3 coding DNA: TGTGCCAGCAGTGACTCGGCGGGGGGGCCGACAGATACGCAGTATTTT. As protein: CASSDSAGGPTDTQYF. The V and J genes are TRBV6-4 and TRBJ2-3; 9 nucleotides match TRBD2. The V segment lost 0 bases and the J segment 3 bases; nucleotides outside the gene matches: 4. Germline-derived CDR1 and CDR2 are MRHNA and SNTAGT. CDR3 length: 16 residues.

The chain links TRBV19 to TRBJ2-3, with TRBD1 matching 7 bases. The CDR3 totals 14 residues. Trimming at V came to 6 bases and at J to 0 bases, leaving 3 bases not matched to a gene. Germline V gene lookup returns CDR1 LNHDA and CDR2 SQIVND (reference sequence). The CDR3 bases are TGTGCCAGTAGCCTGGACAGGAGCACAGATACGCAGTATTTT. Translating it yields CASSLDRSTDTQYF.

This clone has more than one count but fewer than ten. This sequence joins TRBV5-5 and TRBJ2-7; D not certain. The V gene lost 0 bases and the J gene lost 5 bases, with 9 bases spanning the gap. CDR3 length: 13 residues. Germline CDR1 SGHKS, CDR2 YYEKEE (reference sequence). The CDR3 bases are TGTGCCAGCAGCTTGGTCGGGTCGGACGAGCAGTACTTC. This sequence encodes CASSLVGSDEQYF.